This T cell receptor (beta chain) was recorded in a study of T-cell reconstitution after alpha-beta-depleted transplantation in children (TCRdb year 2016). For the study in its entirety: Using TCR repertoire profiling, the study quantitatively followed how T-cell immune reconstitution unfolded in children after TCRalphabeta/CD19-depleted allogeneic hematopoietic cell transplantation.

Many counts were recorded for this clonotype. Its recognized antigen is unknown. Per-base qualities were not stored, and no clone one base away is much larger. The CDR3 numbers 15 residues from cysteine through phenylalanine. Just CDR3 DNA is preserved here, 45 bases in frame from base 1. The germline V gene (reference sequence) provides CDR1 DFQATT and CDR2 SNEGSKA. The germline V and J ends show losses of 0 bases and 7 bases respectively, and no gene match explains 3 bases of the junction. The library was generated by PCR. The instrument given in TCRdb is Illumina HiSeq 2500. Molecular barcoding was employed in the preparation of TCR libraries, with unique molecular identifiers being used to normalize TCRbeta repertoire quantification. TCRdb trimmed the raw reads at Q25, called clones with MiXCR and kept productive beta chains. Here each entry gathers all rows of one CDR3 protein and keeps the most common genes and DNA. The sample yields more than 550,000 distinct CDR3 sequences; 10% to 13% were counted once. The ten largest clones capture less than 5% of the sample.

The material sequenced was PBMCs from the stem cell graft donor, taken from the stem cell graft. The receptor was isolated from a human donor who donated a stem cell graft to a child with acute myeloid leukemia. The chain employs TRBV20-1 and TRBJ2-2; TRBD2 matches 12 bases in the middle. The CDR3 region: CSARDPSGRGGELFF. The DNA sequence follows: TGCAGTGCTAGAGACCCTAGCGGGAGGGGCGGGGAGCTGTTTTTT.